Here is one TCR beta chain with its context. The data were obtained in a study of blood T cell repertoires in COVID-19. Study summary: Material from acute and convalescent COVID-19 was sourced from the United States, Italy and Spain.

Profiling relied on immunoSEQ multiplex PCR, and the TCRdb table lists in-frame clones only, not all of them. Counted here are some 180,000 clones, around 81% occurring once; the ten biggest clones make up around 10%. The CDR3 loop spans 15 amino acids. V shed 3 bases and J shed 0 bases, with 12 bases lying between them. Germline CDR1 DFQATT, CDR2 SNEGSKA (reference sequence). The sample was peripheral blood. The chain combines TRBV20-1 with TRBJ2-4; D uncertain. The clonotype comes from a woman between 40 and 55 years old with COVID-19, enrolled during active disease. CDR3 sequence: CSASRPALAKNIQYF. As DNA, the CDR3 is TGCAGTGCTAGTAGGCCAGCGCTAGCCAAAAACATTCAGTACTTC.